This entry describes one T cell receptor beta chain. Its antigen remains unidentified. This record comes from a study of siplizumab effects on memory and regulatory T cells. Findings of the study overall: The study found naive T cells seemingly more diverse than memory cells and seemingly major alloresponse contributors. Confirmation that proliferating Tregs from siplizumab cultures had suppressive function was not obtained.

The protocol was immunoSEQ multiplex PCR, while the TCRdb copy is restricted to in-frame clones and leaves out a portion. Altogether around 120,000 clones are present, around 94% being singletons, with the ten largest covering under 2%. The germline CDR1 and CDR2 sequences are SGHTA and FQGTGA. This CDR3 is 15 amino acids long. Trimming took 4 bases from V and 6 from J, leaving 16 bases between them. Input material: non-Treg CD4+ T cells sorted from blood. The chain carries TRBV7-3 and TRBJ2-1; D is possibly TRBD1 or TRBD2 (5 bases each). The TCR was taken from a human donor in good health. For the CDR3, the DNA is TGTGCCAGCAGCTCATCCGGGACGGACTCCAATGAGCAGTTCTTC. Translation gives CASSSSGTDSNEQFF.